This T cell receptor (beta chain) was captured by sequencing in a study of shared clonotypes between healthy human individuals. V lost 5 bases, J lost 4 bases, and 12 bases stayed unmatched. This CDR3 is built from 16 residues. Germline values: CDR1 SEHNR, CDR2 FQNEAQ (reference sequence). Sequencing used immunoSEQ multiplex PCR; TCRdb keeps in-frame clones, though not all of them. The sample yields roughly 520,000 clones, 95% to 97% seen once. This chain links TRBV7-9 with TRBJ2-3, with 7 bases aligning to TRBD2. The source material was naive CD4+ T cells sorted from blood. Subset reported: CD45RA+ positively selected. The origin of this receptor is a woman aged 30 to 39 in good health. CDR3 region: CASSPTPAGAPDTQYF. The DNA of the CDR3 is TGTGCCAGCAGCCCCACCCCGGCGGGAGCCCCAGATACGCAGTATTTT. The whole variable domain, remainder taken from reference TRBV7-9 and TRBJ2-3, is DTGVSQNPRHKITKRGQNVTFRCDPISEHNRLYWYRQTLGQGPEFLTYFQNEAQLEKSRLLSDRFSAERPKGSFSTLEIQRTEQGDSAMYLCASSPTPAGAPDTQYFGPGTRLTVL.